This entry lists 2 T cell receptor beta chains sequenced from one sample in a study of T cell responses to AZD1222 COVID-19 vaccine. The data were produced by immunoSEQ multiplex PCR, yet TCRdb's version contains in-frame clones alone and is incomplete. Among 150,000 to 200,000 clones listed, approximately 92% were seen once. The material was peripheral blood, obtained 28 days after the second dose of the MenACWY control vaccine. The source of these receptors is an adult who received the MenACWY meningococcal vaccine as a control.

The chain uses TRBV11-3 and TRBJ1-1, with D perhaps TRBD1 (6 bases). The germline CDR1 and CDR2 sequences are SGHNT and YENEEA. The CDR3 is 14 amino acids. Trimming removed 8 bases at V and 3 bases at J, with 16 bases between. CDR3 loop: CASHRGGRDTEAFF. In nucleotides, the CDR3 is TGTGCCAGCCACCGAGGGGGAAGGGACACTGAAGCTTTCTTT.

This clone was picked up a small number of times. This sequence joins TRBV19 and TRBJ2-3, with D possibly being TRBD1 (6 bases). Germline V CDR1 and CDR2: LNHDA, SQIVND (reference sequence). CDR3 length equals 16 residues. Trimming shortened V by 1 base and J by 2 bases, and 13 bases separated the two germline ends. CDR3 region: CASSIGQEVYTDTQYF. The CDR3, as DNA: TGTGCCAGTAGTATAGGACAGGAGGTTTACACAGATACGCAGTATTTT.